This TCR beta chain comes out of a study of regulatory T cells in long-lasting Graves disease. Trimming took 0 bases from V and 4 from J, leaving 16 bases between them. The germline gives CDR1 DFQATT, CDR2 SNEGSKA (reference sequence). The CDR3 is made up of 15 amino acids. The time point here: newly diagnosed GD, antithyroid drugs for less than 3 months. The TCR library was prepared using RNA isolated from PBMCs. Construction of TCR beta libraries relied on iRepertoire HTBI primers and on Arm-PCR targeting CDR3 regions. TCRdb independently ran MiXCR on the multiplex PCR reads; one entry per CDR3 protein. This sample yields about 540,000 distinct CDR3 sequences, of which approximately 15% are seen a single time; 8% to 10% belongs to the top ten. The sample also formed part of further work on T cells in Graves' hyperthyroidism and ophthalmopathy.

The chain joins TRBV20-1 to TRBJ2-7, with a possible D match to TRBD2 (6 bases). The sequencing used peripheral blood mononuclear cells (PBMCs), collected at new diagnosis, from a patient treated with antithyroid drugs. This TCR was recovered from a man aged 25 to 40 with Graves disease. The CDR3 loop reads CSAREVGGGQYEQYF. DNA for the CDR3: TGCAGTGCTAGAGAGGTCGGGGGTGGGCAATACGAGCAGTACTTC.